One and the same sample provided the 7 T cell receptor beta chains below, sequenced in a study of T-cell memory formation after mild COVID-19. Via MiXCR, TCRdb re-called the 5' RACE reads, giving one row per CDR3 protein. This sample yields some 300,000 distinct CDR3 sequences, of which roughly 20% are seen a single time; roughly a fifth belongs to the top ten. Specimen: PBMCs or a T cell subset sorted from them (not recorded which). These receptors were obtained from a man aged 18 to 30 who had mild COVID-19 (a few samples of this study predate the infection). Cell type and time point are not known.

This clonotype was seen more than once but under ten times. The genes are TRBV5-1 and TRBJ1-2; a weak D match, TRBD1 (5 bases). Between the trimmed V and J ends, which lost 1 base and 3 bases, there was a span of 22 bases. Germline-derived CDR1 and CDR2 are SGHRS and YFSETQ. The length of the CDR3 is 18 residues. The CDR3 spells CASSLLGAAPGSDYGYTF. The CDR3 DNA follows: TGCGCCAGCAGCTTGCTCGGGGCCGCTCCAGGGTCGGACTATGGCTACACCTTC.

This clonotype has a handful of counts. V and J are TRBV3-1 and TRBJ2-2, with TRBD2 identical over 7 bases. With V trimmed by 2 bases and J by 4 bases, 7 bases remained unmatched. The CDR3 is 16 amino acids. The germline V gene encodes CDR1 LGHDT and CDR2 YNNKEL (reference sequence). CDR3 nucleotide sequence: TGTGCCAGCAGCCAACTCGTGGGAGGGTCCACCGGGGAGCTGTTTTTT. Amino acid sequence: CASSQLVGGSTGELFF.

The chain links TRBV4-3 to TRBJ1-1; D is unclear. The CDR3 totals 14 residues. Germline V gene data show CDR1 as LGHNA and CDR2 as YSLEER. Trimming stripped 8 bases from V and 0 bases from J, with 13 bases between. For the CDR3, the DNA is TGCGCCAGCCGCGACACACTCATGAACACTGAAGCTTTCTTT. Amino acid sequence: CASRDTLMNTEAFF.

The chain uses TRBV3-1 and TRBJ2-3; TRBD2 agrees at 7 bases. The CDR3 sequence is 16 residues long. CDR1 and CDR2 from the germline V gene are LGHDT and YNNKEL (reference sequence). V was pared by 0 bases and J by 1 base, with 4 bases of the junction left unmatched. DNA of the CDR3: TGTGCCAGCAGCCAAGAGGGGGGGAGGGGCACAGATACGCAGTATTTT. As protein: CASSQEGGRGTDTQYF.

The genes are TRBV20-1 and TRBJ2-1; 9 nucleotides match TRBD1. V was pared by 3 bases and J by 6 bases, with 0 bases of the junction left unmatched. This CDR3 is built from 12 residues. CDR1 is DFQATT and CDR2 is SNEGSKA in the germline V gene (reference sequence). CDR3 sequence reads: CSARTGGNEQFF. CDR3 bases: TGCAGTGCTAGGACAGGGGGCAATGAGCAGTTCTTC.

The chain carries TRBV7-6 and TRBJ2-7; 9 bases fit TRBD2. Germline V gene sequence: CDR1 SGHVS, CDR2 FNYEAQ. The CDR3 length is 14 residues. After removal of 6 bases from V and 5 bases from J, the junction contained 8 bases not matched to a gene. Here the CDR3 reads CASSSTSGHHEQYF. The CDR3 DNA follows: TGTGCCAGCAGTTCGACTAGCGGCCACCACGAGCAGTACTTC.

The chain joins TRBV29-1 to TRBJ2-3; D is possibly TRBD2 (5 bases). The CDR3 runs to 13 residues. The V gene's germline CDR1 is SQVTM and CDR2 ANQGSEA. Trimming removed 7 bases from V and 0 bases from J, with 11 bases in between. The CDR3 region is CSGLKISTDTQYF. Here the CDR3 DNA reads TGCAGCGGACTAAAGATTAGCACAGATACGCAGTATTTT.